One and the same sample provided the 6 T cell receptor beta chains below, sequenced in a study of blood T cell repertoires in COVID-19. The method was immunoSEQ multiplex PCR; TCRdb's version includes in-frame clones alone and lacks a portion of them. The table includes roughly 160,000 clones, around 90% detected once. The source material was peripheral blood. These receptors came from a man aged 45-65 years who had recovered from COVID-19.

The chain carries TRBV28 and TRBJ1-6; 7 bases agree with TRBD1. V shed 4 bases, J shed 5 bases, and the junction held 11 bases outside the gene matches. The CDR3 is 17 residues long. Germline CDR1 and CDR2: MDHEN and SYDVKM. The DNA of the CDR3 is TGTGCCAGCAGTTCAACAGGGGTGGGCCCAAATAATTCACCCCTCCACTTT. Protein product: CASSSTGVGPNNSPLHF.

CDR3 protein: CASSPFGGDEKLFF. The CDR3 nucleotides are TGTGCCAGCAGTCCCTTTGGGGGCGATGAAAAACTGTTTTTT. The rearrangement links TRBV25-1 to TRBJ1-4, with a weak D call TRBD1 (6 bases). V was trimmed by 5 bases and J by 6 bases, leaving 13 bases between them. The germline V gene encodes CDR1 MGHDK and CDR2 SYGVNS. The CDR3 is 14 amino acids.

The V gene is TRBV7-3, the J gene TRBJ2-3; TRBD2 matches at 9 bases. Germline V gene sequence: CDR1 SGHTA, CDR2 FQGTGA. This CDR3 region has 14 residues. V lost 5 bases to trimming and J lost 6 bases; unmatched junction nucleotides: 6. The CDR3, as DNA: TGTGCCAGCAGCCCTAGCGGGGAATGGGATACGCAGTATTTT. It specifies CASSPSGEWDTQYF.

The CDR3 is CAISPTGGALNTEAFF. CDR3 nucleotide sequence: TGTGCCATCAGCCCCACAGGGGGCGCTTTGAACACTGAAGCTTTCTTT. V and J are TRBV10-3 and TRBJ1-1, with 9 bases lining up with TRBD1. The V gene's germline CDR1 is ENHRY and CDR2 SYGVKD. CDR3 length: 16 amino acids. The ends lost 6 bases at V and 0 bases at J; junction bases unmatched: 8.

CDR3 amino acids: CASSEQGLHGYTF. The DNA for the CDR3 is TGTGCCAGCAGTGAACAGGGGTTGCATGGCTACACCTTC. The chain uses TRBV18 and TRBJ1-2; 7 positions match TRBD1. V was pared by 8 bases and J by 6 bases, with 9 bases of the junction left unmatched. Germline V gene lookup returns CDR1 KGHSH and CDR2 LQKENI. The CDR3 consists of 13 residues.

V usage is TRBV3-1 (or the pseudogene TRBV3-2) and J usage is TRBJ1-1; 7 bases agree with TRBD1. This CDR3 has 15 amino acids. Germline CDR1 reads LGHDT; CDR2 reads YNNKEL (reference sequence). The junction had 6 bases not matched to a gene; V was cut back by 4 bases and J by 1 base. The CDR3 is CASSPSDRANTEAFF. The CDR3 DNA reads TGTGCCAGCAGCCCATCCGACAGGGCGAACACTGAAGCTTTCTTT.